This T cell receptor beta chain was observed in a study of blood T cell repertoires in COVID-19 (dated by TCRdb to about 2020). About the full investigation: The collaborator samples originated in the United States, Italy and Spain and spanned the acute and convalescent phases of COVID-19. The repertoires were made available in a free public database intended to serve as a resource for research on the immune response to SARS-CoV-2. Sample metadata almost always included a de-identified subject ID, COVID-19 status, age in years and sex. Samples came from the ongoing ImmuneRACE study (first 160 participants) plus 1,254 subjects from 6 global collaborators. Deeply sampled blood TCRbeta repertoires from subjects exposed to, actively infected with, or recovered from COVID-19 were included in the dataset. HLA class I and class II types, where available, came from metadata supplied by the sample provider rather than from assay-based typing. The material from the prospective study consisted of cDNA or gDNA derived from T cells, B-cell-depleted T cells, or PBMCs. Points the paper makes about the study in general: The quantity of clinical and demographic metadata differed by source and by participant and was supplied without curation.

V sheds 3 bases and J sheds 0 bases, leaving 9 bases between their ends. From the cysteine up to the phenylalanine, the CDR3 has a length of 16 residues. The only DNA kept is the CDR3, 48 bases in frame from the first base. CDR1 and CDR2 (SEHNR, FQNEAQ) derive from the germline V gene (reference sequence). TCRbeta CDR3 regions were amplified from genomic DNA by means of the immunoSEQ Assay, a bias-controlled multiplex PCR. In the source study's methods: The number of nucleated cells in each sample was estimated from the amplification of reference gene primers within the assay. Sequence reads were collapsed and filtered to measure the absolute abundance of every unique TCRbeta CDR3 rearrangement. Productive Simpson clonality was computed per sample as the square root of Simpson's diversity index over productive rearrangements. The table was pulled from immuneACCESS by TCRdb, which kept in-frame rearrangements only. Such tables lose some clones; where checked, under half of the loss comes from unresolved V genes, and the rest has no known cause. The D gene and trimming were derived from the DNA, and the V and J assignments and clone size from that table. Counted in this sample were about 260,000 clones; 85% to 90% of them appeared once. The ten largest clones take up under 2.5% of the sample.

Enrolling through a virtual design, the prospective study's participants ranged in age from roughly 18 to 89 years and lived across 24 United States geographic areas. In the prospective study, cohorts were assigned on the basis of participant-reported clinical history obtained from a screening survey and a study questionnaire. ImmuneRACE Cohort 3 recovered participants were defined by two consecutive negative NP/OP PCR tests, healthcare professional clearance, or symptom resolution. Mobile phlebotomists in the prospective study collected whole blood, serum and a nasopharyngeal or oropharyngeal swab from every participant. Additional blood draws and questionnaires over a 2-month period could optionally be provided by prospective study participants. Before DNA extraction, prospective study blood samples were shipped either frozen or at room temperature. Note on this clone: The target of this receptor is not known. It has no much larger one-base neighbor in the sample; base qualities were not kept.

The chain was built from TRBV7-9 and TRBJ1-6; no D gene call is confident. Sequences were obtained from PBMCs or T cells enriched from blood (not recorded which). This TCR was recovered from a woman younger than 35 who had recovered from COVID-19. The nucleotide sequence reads TGTGCCAGCAGCTTCCGGGGAAGCTCCTATAATTCACCCCTCCACTTT. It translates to CASSFRGSSYNSPLHF.